The rows below give T cell receptor beta chains drawn from one sample of a study of cytomegalovirus exposure and HLA in healthy donors. The data were produced by immunoSEQ multiplex PCR, yet TCRdb's version contains in-frame clones alone and is incomplete. The table lists approximately 110,000 clones, over 12% of them singletons. Sequenced: PBMCs. The receptors were gathered from a female donor in good health and CMV-seronegative. Both conserved end residues are part of each CDR3. A D gene is named only where the DNA matches it firmly. Not all rows give a size; the values are once, few, many and, for expanded clones, a class.

d_call: TRBD1
v_call: TRBV9
j_call: TRBJ2-5
clone_size: NA
cdr3_nt: TGTGCCAGCAGCGTACCAGGGGGAGAGACCCAGTACTTC
cdr3_aa: CASSVPGGETQYF

d_call: TRBD2
v_call: TRBV14
j_call: TRBJ2-7
clone_size: NA
cdr3_nt: TGTGCCAGCAGCCAAGATGGCCCCTGGACTAGCGCGTACGAGCAGTACTTC
cdr3_aa: CASSQDGPWTSAYEQYF

d_call: NA
v_call: TRBV7-9
j_call: TRBJ2-5
clone_size: NA
cdr3_nt: TGTGCCAGCAGCTTCGGAGGTGCTCAAGAGACCCAGTACTTC
cdr3_aa: CASSFGGAQETQYF

d_call: TRBD2
v_call: TRBV7-2
j_call: TRBJ2-7
clone_size: few
cdr3_nt: TGTGCCAGCAGCACGAGAGGTTTGTCCCAGCGGGGAACGTACGAGCAGTACTTC
cdr3_aa: CASSTRGLSQRGTYEQYF

d_call: NA
v_call: TRBV6-5
j_call: TRBJ1-1
clone_size: NA
cdr3_nt: TGTGCCACAGGGCGGGGGCTGGCTGAAGCTTTCTTT
cdr3_aa: CATGRGLAEAFF

d_call: TRBD1
v_call: TRBV19
j_call: TRBJ1-2
clone_size: few
cdr3_nt: TGTGCCAGTAGTGGGACAGGGTCATATGGCTACACCTTC
cdr3_aa: CASSGTGSYGYTF

d_call: NA
v_call: TRBV6-5
j_call: TRBJ1-1
clone_size: NA
cdr3_nt: TGTGCCAGCAGTTACTCGCGAGGGGGTGGGTACACTGAAGCTTTCTTT
cdr3_aa: CASSYSRGGGYTEAFF

d_call: NA
v_call: TRBV6-5
j_call: TRBJ2-3
clone_size: few
cdr3_nt: TGTGCCAGCAGTTACGCTGACAGCTCTAGCACAGATACGCAGTATTTT
cdr3_aa: CASSYADSSSTDTQYF

d_call: TRBD1
v_call: TRBV7-2
j_call: TRBJ1-1
clone_size: NA
cdr3_nt: TGTGCCAGCAGCTTATTAAGCCCCGGACAGGGGCGGACTGAAGCTTTCTTT
cdr3_aa: CASSLLSPGQGRTEAFF

d_call: NA
v_call: TRBV30
j_call: TRBJ2-7
clone_size: few
cdr3_nt: TGTGCCTGGAGCGCCTCGGGCTACGAGCAGTACTTC
cdr3_aa: CAWSASGYEQYF

d_call: TRBD1
v_call: TRBV7-9
j_call: TRBJ2-7
clone_size: NA
cdr3_nt: TGTGCCAGCAGCTCGTCCGGGACAGTATATTACGAGCAGTACTTC
cdr3_aa: CASSSSGTVYYEQYF

d_call: NA
v_call: TRBV4-3
j_call: TRBJ2-1
clone_size: few
cdr3_nt: TGCGCCAGCAGCCAAGGCTCTACCATCAATGAGCAGTTCTTC
cdr3_aa: CASSQGSTINEQFF

d_call: TRBD2
v_call: TRBV28
j_call: TRBJ2-1
clone_size: few
cdr3_nt: TGTGCCAGCAGTTACCCTGGGGGGATAGCGGGAATGGATGAGCAGTTCTTC
cdr3_aa: CASSYPGGIAGMDEQFF

d_call: TRBD1
v_call: TRBV5-8
j_call: TRBJ2-7
clone_size: NA
cdr3_nt: TGTGCCAGCAGCTTGGCGGCGCAGGGGGCGTCCGAGCAGTACTTC
cdr3_aa: CASSLAAQGASEQYF

d_call: TRBD1
v_call: TRBV29-1
j_call: TRBJ2-2
clone_size: NA
cdr3_nt: TGCAGCGTTGAAACAGGGGGCACCGGGGAGCTGTTTTTT
cdr3_aa: CSVETGGTGELFF

d_call: TRBD1
v_call: TRBV18
j_call: TRBJ1-1
clone_size: NA
cdr3_nt: TGTGCCAGCTCGGACAGACAGGGGACAACTGAAGCTTTCTTT
cdr3_aa: CASSDRQGTTEAFF

d_call: TRBD2
v_call: TRBV4-1
j_call: TRBJ2-3
clone_size: NA
cdr3_nt: TGCGCCAGCAGCCAAGATATTTTTAGGGAGGGTGTTACTAGCACAGATACGCAGTATTTT
cdr3_aa: CASSQDIFREGVTSTDTQYF

d_call: TRBD2
v_call: TRBV19
j_call: TRBJ2-1
clone_size: NA
cdr3_nt: TGTGCCAGTAGGGATCTAGCGGGTACTTACAATGAGCAGTTCTTC
cdr3_aa: CASRDLAGTYNEQFF

d_call: NA
v_call: TRBV4-3
j_call: TRBJ1-1
clone_size: NA
cdr3_nt: TGCGCCAGCAGCCAAGTATTCGTCGAAACGCGGAACACTGAAGCTTTCTTT
cdr3_aa: CASSQVFVETRNTEAFF

d_call: NA
v_call: TRBV19
j_call: TRBJ1-1
clone_size: NA
cdr3_nt: TGTGCCAGTAGGACTAACTTCGGGGGCACTGAAGCTTTCTTT
cdr3_aa: CASRTNFGGTEAFF

d_call: NA
v_call: TRBV7-2
j_call: TRBJ1-1
clone_size: few
cdr3_nt: TGTGCCAGCAGCTTAGCCCAGGGTCCCACTGAAGCTTTCTTT
cdr3_aa: CASSLAQGPTEAFF

d_call: TRBD2
v_call: TRBV4-2
j_call: TRBJ2-7
clone_size: few
cdr3_nt: TGTGCCAGCAGCCTAACCTTGACGGTTACTAGCGGGCCTCCCTACGAGCAGTACTTC
cdr3_aa: CASSLTLTVTSGPPYEQYF

d_call: NA
v_call: TRBV7-6
j_call: TRBJ2-5
clone_size: few
cdr3_nt: TGTGCCAACAGCTCCTTTGTGTACCAAGAGACCCAGTACTTC
cdr3_aa: CANSSFVYQETQYF

d_call: NA
v_call: TRBV4-1
j_call: TRBJ1-3
clone_size: NA
cdr3_nt: TGCGCCAGCAGCCAAACGCAGGGTTACTCTGGAAACACCATATATTTT
cdr3_aa: CASSQTQGYSGNTIYF

d_call: NA
v_call: TRBV2
j_call: TRBJ2-7
clone_size: NA
cdr3_nt: TGTGCCAGCAGTGTACTAAGCTCCTACGAGCAGTACTTC
cdr3_aa: CASSVLSSYEQYF

d_call: NA
v_call: TRBV29-1
j_call: TRBJ1-2
clone_size: NA
cdr3_nt: TGCAGCGTTGAGGGAGGGGAACGTCCTAACTATGGCTACACCTTC
cdr3_aa: CSVEGGERPNYGYTF

d_call: NA
v_call: TRBV6-6
j_call: TRBJ2-3
clone_size: few
cdr3_nt: TGTGCCAGCAGTTCAAGCGGTGGGCCAGATACGCAGTATTTT
cdr3_aa: CASSSSGGPDTQYF

d_call: TRBD1
v_call: TRBV15
j_call: TRBJ2-1
clone_size: NA
cdr3_nt: TGTGCCACCAGCCGGGACAGCAATTACAATGAGCAGTTCTTC
cdr3_aa: CATSRDSNYNEQFF

d_call: TRBD2
v_call: TRBV7-9
j_call: TRBJ2-5
clone_size: few
cdr3_nt: TGTGCCAGCAGCCGCGTCGGGGGGCAAGAGACCCAGTACTTC
cdr3_aa: CASSRVGGQETQYF

d_call: TRBD1
v_call: TRBV4-3
j_call: TRBJ1-4
clone_size: few
cdr3_nt: TGCGCCAGCAGCCAAGATCGGGCGGGACAGGGGGCTGAAAAACTGTTTTTT
cdr3_aa: CASSQDRAGQGAEKLFF

d_call: TRBD1
v_call: TRBV2
j_call: TRBJ2-2
clone_size: NA
cdr3_nt: TGTGCCAGCAGTGCGGACAGGGCGAACACCGGGGAGCTGTTTTTT
cdr3_aa: CASSADRANTGELFF

d_call: TRBD2
v_call: TRBV14
j_call: TRBJ2-1
clone_size: NA
cdr3_nt: TGTGCCAGCAGCCCTGTCGGCGGGGGACCTCACAATGAGCAGTTCTTC
cdr3_aa: CASSPVGGGPHNEQFF

d_call: NA
v_call: TRBV7-6
j_call: TRBJ2-7
clone_size: NA
cdr3_nt: TGTGCCAGCAGCTTACTCGGGAGTAGAGGCGAGCAGTACTTC
cdr3_aa: CASSLLGSRGEQYF

d_call: NA
v_call: TRBV15
j_call: TRBJ2-7
clone_size: few
cdr3_nt: TGTGCCACCAGCAGCCCCTTCGAGTTGCGGGACGGCCCCTACGAGCAGTACTTC
cdr3_aa: CATSSPFELRDGPYEQYF

d_call: TRBD2
v_call: TRBV7-9
j_call: TRBJ2-5
clone_size: NA
cdr3_nt: TGTGCCAGCAGCCCCGCCCCCCTAGCGGGAGATGAGACCCAGTACTTC
cdr3_aa: CASSPAPLAGDETQYF

d_call: TRBD2
v_call: TRBV6-5
j_call: TRBJ2-1
clone_size: few
cdr3_nt: TGTGCCAGCACAAGCGGGAGGTCCGGTGAGCAGTTCTTC
cdr3_aa: CASTSGRSGEQFF

d_call: TRBD1
v_call: TRBV2
j_call: TRBJ2-7
clone_size: NA
cdr3_nt: TGTGCCAGCAGTGAGTCGGGACAGATGATACTCTACGAGCAGTACTTC
cdr3_aa: CASSESGQMILYEQYF

d_call: NA
v_call: TRBV7-2
j_call: TRBJ1-1
clone_size: few
cdr3_nt: TGTGCCAGCAGCTTCGGTAACACTGAAGCTTTCTTT
cdr3_aa: CASSFGNTEAFF

d_call: TRBD2
v_call: TRBV7-6
j_call: TRBJ2-1
clone_size: NA
cdr3_nt: TGTGCCAGCAGCTCCCGACTAGCGGGGTACAATGAGCAGTTCTTC
cdr3_aa: CASSSRLAGYNEQFF

d_call: TRBD1
v_call: TRBV6-1
j_call: TRBJ1-1
clone_size: NA
cdr3_nt: TGTGCCAGCCATGCCGGGACAGGGGTGACTGAAGCTTTCTTT
cdr3_aa: CASHAGTGVTEAFF

d_call: NA
v_call: TRBV2
j_call: TRBJ1-5
clone_size: NA
cdr3_nt: TGTGCCAGCACCGTGTCAGGTCAACAGCCCCAGCATTTT
cdr3_aa: CASTVSGQQPQHF

d_call: TRBD1
v_call: TRBV5-8
j_call: TRBJ1-1
clone_size: few
cdr3_nt: TGTGCCAGCAGACAGGGACAGCGGGGGGTTGGTGCTGAAGCTTTCTTT
cdr3_aa: CASRQGQRGVGAEAFF

d_call: TRBD1
v_call: TRBV4-3
j_call: TRBJ1-3
clone_size: few
cdr3_nt: TGCGCCAGCAGCCAACAATACAGGGGGACCCTGCCCATTGGAAACACCATATATTTT
cdr3_aa: CASSQQYRGTLPIGNTIYF

d_call: NA
v_call: TRBV6-6
j_call: TRBJ1-4
clone_size: few
cdr3_nt: TGTGCCAGCAGTCAGGCGCGTGGGGGGGAAAAACTGTTTTTT
cdr3_aa: CASSQARGGEKLFF

d_call: TRBD2
v_call: TRBV29-1
j_call: TRBJ2-7
clone_size: few
cdr3_nt: TGCAGCGTTGCCCTAGCGGGGGTCTACGAGCAGTACTTC
cdr3_aa: CSVALAGVYEQYF